This TCR beta chain emerged from a study of cytomegalovirus exposure and HLA in healthy donors. Study background: Researchers previously reported finding about 110 million unique TCR beta sequences from about 200 million T cells. Within an early data release were approximately 85 million unique TCRs drawn from HLA-typed donors.

Whole-study results and caveats: It was shown in a later analysis that HLA-associated TCR beta chains were more clonally expanded than other, equally common chains. For most subjects, TCR beta sequences were reported to predict HLA-A and HLA-B alleles with accuracy.

PCR primers comprised 60 Vbeta and 13 Jbeta primers. Assay: immunoSEQ multiplex PCR; the TCRdb copy retains only in-frame clones and omits some. The sample includes 70,000 to 100,000 clones, approximately 68% of them seen just once. With regard to this clone: As yet, its antigen is unknown.

With 6 bases removed from V and 3 bases from J, the gap between germline ends came to 9 bases. Germline values: CDR1 MNHNS, CDR2 SASEGT. The CDR3 is 13 residues long. The TCR originated in a woman between 50 and 59 years old in good health and CMV-seropositive. The V call is TRBV6-1, the J call TRBJ2-1; D is perhaps TRBD1 (6 bases). Material for sequencing was PBMCs. CDR3 DNA: TGTGCCAGCAGGGAGGACAGCTACAATGAGCAGTTCTTC. Protein sequence: CASREDSYNEQFF.